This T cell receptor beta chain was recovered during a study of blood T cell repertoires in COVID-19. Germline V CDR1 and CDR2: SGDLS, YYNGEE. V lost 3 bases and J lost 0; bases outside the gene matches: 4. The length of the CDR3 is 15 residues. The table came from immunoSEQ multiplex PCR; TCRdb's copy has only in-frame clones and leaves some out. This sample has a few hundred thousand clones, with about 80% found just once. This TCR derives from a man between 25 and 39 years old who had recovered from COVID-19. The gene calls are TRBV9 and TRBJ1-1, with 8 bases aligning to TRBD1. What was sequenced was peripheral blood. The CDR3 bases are TGTGCCAGCAGCGGCCACAGGGGGTTGAACACTGAAGCTTTCTTT. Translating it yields CASSGHRGLNTEAFF. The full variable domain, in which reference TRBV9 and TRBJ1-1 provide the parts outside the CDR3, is DSGVTQTPKHLITATGQRVTLRCSPRSGDLSVYWYQQSLDQGLQFLIQYYNGEERAKGNILERFSAQQFPDLHSELNLSSLELGDSALYFCASSGHRGLNTEAFFGQGTRLTVV.